This T cell receptor (beta chain) was sequenced in a study of shared clonotypes between healthy human individuals. Whole-study results and caveats: The four-donor shared clonotypes exceeded non-shared clonotypes in generation probability, with non-shared ones scoring lower. A few donors shared approximately 5% of their naive CD4 clonotypes. Generally, naive subsets came out with larger estimated richness than memory subsets.

With respect to this clone: Antigen unknown.

The naive CD8 subset, CD45RO-negative cells positively selected for CCR7, excluded terminally differentiated effector memory CD45RA+ cells. The study drew all its donors from Caucasian adults living in Nashville, Tennessee. Germline V gene lookup returns CDR1 MNHEY and CDR2 SVGAGI. Trimming cost V 4 bases and J 15 bases, with 3 bases left between them. The CDR3 sequence is 8 residues long. This table comes from immunoSEQ multiplex PCR, and its TCRdb copy is limited to in-frame clones, with some not included. Of 1.5 million to 2.5 million clones in the sample, approximately 94% are singletons; the top ten hold around 1.2%.

The chain couples TRBV6-5 to TRBJ1-4; D gene uncertain. This receptor was obtained from a man younger than 35 in good health. The sample taken for sequencing was naive CD8+ T cells sorted from blood. CDR3: CASSCLFF. CDR3 nucleotide sequence: TGTGCCAGCAGTTGTTTGTTTTTT.